The 21 T cell receptor beta chains listed next were all sequenced from one sample in a study of blood T cells in healthy people across ages. Primers used in a second PCR of about 6 to 11 cycles were a sample-barcoded 5' primer and a J-beta primer mix. TCRdb analysed the 5' RACE reads with MiXCR anew, one entry per CDR3 protein. The sample shows approximately 800,000 distinct CDR3 sequences, more than 55% of them seen only once. Material for sequencing was blood. The origin of the receptors is a middle-aged man in good health.

V and J are TRBV24-1 and TRBJ2-5; D gene uncertain. The V end was cut by 4 bases, the J end by 5 bases, with 10 bases between. The CDR3 is 13 amino acids. Germline lookup yields CDR1 KGHDR and CDR2 SFDVKD. The CDR3 reads CATSESTGETQYF. DNA of the CDR3: TGTGCCACCAGTGAATCCACTGGGGAGACCCAGTACTTC.

The chain employs TRBV4-2 and TRBJ1-1; 10 bases match TRBD1. The length of the CDR3 is 16 residues. Germline loops: CDR1 LGHNA, CDR2 YNFKEQ. Trimming took 3 bases from V and 2 from J; bases not matched to a gene: 6. The CDR3 DNA follows: TGTGCCAGCAGCCAGGGGTCGACAGGGGGCAACACTGAAGCTTTCTTT. Its protein is CASSQGSTGGNTEAFF.

The chain is built from TRBV7-6 and TRBJ1-2; 9 positions agree with TRBD1. Germline V gene sequence: CDR1 SGHVS, CDR2 FNYEAQ. V was clipped by 1 base and J by 8 bases; unmatched bases: 8. The CDR3 has 15 residues. CDR3 loop: CASSLDGGTGCGYTF. Written as DNA, the CDR3 is TGTGCCAGCAGCTTAGATGGCGGGACAGGGTGCGGCTACACCTTC.

This clonotype was seen only a few times. The J gene is TRBJ1-5, the V gene TRBV20-1, with 7 bases that match TRBD1. With V trimmed by 3 bases and J by 7 bases, 12 bases remained unmatched. The germline V gene has CDR1 DFQATT and CDR2 SNEGSKA (reference sequence). This CDR3 region has 15 residues. CDR3 in DNA: TGCAGTGCTAGCTTAGAAGGGGGCAAGTTCCAGCCCCAGCATTTT. Translating gives CSASLEGGKFQPQHF.

The chain employs TRBV7-2 and TRBJ2-3; D remains unclear. This CDR3 has 15 amino acids. The ends were cut back, 6 bases at V and 6 bases at J, with 19 bases in the middle. Germline V gene lookup returns CDR1 SGHTA and CDR2 FQGNSA. CDR3 residues: CASRHYESAPDTQYF. The DNA for the CDR3 is TGTGCCAGCAGGCATTACGAATCGGCTCCCGATACGCAGTATTTT.

Judged by abundance, this clonotype is medium-sized. This rearrangement joins TRBV10-2 to TRBJ2-1; 7 bases align to TRBD2. V lost 10 bases and J lost 6; bases outside the gene matches: 9. Germline CDR1 WSHSY, CDR2 SAAADI. The CDR3 is 13 residues long. The CDR3, as DNA: TGCGCCATATCCGGGACTACCGCCAATGAGCAGTTCTTC. Translated: CAISGTTANEQFF.

The genes are TRBV11-2 and TRBJ2-4; D is ambiguous. This CDR3 comprises 14 residues. Germline CDR1 reads SGHAT; CDR2 reads FQNNGV. Trimming pared 2 bases from V and 7 bases from J, leaving 12 bases between. The CDR3 DNA reads TGTGCCAGCAGCTTATTAGGACCACGGAACATTCAGTACTTC. Translated, it gives CASSLLGPRNIQYF.

The chain has TRBV3-1 and TRBJ2-1; the D gene is possibly TRBD1 (6 bases). Germline CDR1 reads LGHDT; CDR2 reads YNNKEL (reference sequence). V dropped 1 base and J dropped 8 bases, with 12 bases sitting between them. CDR3 size: 14 residues. CDR3 residues: CASSQVTGWHEQFF. The DNA for the CDR3 is TGTGCCAGCAGCCAAGTAACAGGGTGGCATGAGCAGTTCTTC.

In its sample, this clonotype was seen a few times. This rearrangement joins TRBV7-9 to TRBJ2-3, with D perhaps TRBD1 (5 bases). The ends were cut back, 5 bases at V and 0 bases at J, with 12 bases in the middle. This CDR3 has 15 amino acids. The V gene's germline CDR1 is SEHNR and CDR2 FQNEAQ (reference sequence). The CDR3 spells CASSHRQRSTDTQYF. In nucleotides, the CDR3 is TGTGCCAGCAGCCATCGACAGAGGAGCACAGATACGCAGTATTTT.

This chain links TRBV24-1 with TRBJ2-1; possibly TRBD2 for D (6 bases). Germline V gene data show CDR1 as KGHDR and CDR2 as SFDVKD. CDR3 length equals 14 residues. V was cut by 10 bases and J by 4 bases, with 16 bases left in between. CDR3 DNA sequence: TGTGCCACAAGTCCACCGGGAGTGTACAATGAGCAGTTCTTC. It translates to CATSPPGVYNEQFF.

The CDR3 here is CASSFAGAANSGNTIYF. CDR3 in DNA: TGTGCCAGCAGCTTCGCGGGAGCTGCCAATTCTGGAAACACCATATATTTT. The chain recombines TRBV7-3 with TRBJ1-3; D gene uncertain. Germline CDR1 and CDR2: SGHTA and FQGTGA. Trimming shortened V by 3 bases and J by 1 base, and 16 bases separated the two germline ends. CDR3 length: 17 amino acids. Full variable domain (missing parts from reference TRBV7-3 and TRBJ1-3): GAGVSQTPSNKVTEKGKYVELRCDPISGHTALYWYRQSLGQGPEFLIYFQGTGAADDSGLPNDRFFAVRPEGSVSTLKIQRTERGDSAVYLCASSFAGAANSGNTIYFGEGSWLTVV.

V and J are TRBV7-2 and TRBJ2-3, with D possibly TRBD2 on 5 matching bases. The CDR3 runs to 19 residues. Trimming pared 5 bases from V and 6 bases from J, leaving 30 bases between. In germline, CDR1 is SGHTA, CDR2 FQGNSA. The CDR3 coding sequence is TGTGCCAGCAGCCCACTTCCTATGCCTACTAGGCGTGGTAGGGATACGCAGTATTTT. Its protein is CASSPLPMPTRRGRDTQYF. The full variable domain, with the rest looked up from reference TRBV7-2 and TRBJ2-3, is GAGVSQSPSNKVTEKGKDVELRCDPISGHTALYWYRQSLGQGLEFLIYFQGNSAPDKSGLPSDRFSAERTGGSVSTLTIQRTQQEDSAVYLCASSPLPMPTRRGRDTQYFGPGTRLTVL.

About this clonotype itself: The DNA is left out, because the CDR3 cannot be placed on it with certainty; the CDR3 is given as TCRdb lists it. The chain uses TRBV5-1 and TRBJ1-1; TRBD1, the table's D call, was not compared with the DNA. CDR1 SGHRS and CDR2 YFSETQ come from the germline V gene. The CDR3 region is 14 residues in length, termini included. The CDR3 protein is CASSFASGAIDNFF.

There are a few counts of this clonotype. The CDR3 loop is CSARDKPGIDIRANVLTF. The DNA of the CDR3 is TGCAGTGCTAGAGATAAGCCGGGGATAGATATTAGGGCCAACGTCCTGACTTTC. The rearrangement joins TRBV20-1 to TRBJ2-6; D may be TRBD2 (5 bases). Trimming removed 0 bases at V and 5 bases at J, with 20 bases between. Germline loops: CDR1 DFQATT, CDR2 SNEGSKA (reference sequence). The CDR3 runs 18 residues.

The J gene is TRBJ1-2, the V gene TRBV18; D is perhaps TRBD1 (5 bases). Between the trimmed V and J ends, which lost 4 bases and 2 bases, there was a span of 14 bases. CDR3 size: 15 residues. Germline lookup yields CDR1 KGHSH and CDR2 LQKENI. The DNA for the CDR3 is TGTGCCAGCTCACTCGACGGTGCAGGGAACTATGGCTACACCTTC. This codes for CASSLDGAGNYGYTF. Complete variable domain (other parts from reference TRBV18 and TRBJ1-2): NAGVMQNPRHLVRRRGQEARLRCSPMKGHSHVYWYRQLPEEGLKFMVYLQKENIIDESGMPKERFSAEFPKEGPSILRIQQVVRGDSAAYFCASSLDGAGNYGYTFGSGTRLTVV.

The gene calls are TRBV29-1 and TRBJ1-6; the D is unclear. Per germline, CDR1 SQVTM and CDR2 ANQGSEA. V gave up 4 bases and J gave up 1 base, with 5 bases separating them. The CDR3 consists of 13 residues. Here the CDR3 reads CSVGVSYNSPLHF. CDR3 nucleotide sequence: TGCAGCGTTGGGGTTTCCTATAATTCACCCCTCCACTTT.

The CDR3 reads CASSYQTGGGETQYF. The CDR3 DNA reads as TGCGCCAGCAGCTACCAGACAGGGGGCGGAGAGACCCAGTACTTC. This chain links TRBV5-1 with TRBJ2-5; the match to TRBD1 covers 10 bases. Germline lookup yields CDR1 SGHRS and CDR2 YFSETQ. The CDR3 has 15 residues. The V and J ends lost 3 bases and 4 bases, in that order; junction bases with no gene match: 6.

This chain connects TRBV12-3 or TRBV12-4 to TRBJ1-6; 9 bases align to TRBD1. This CDR3 is built from 14 residues. V lost 8 bases, J lost 4 bases, and 3 bases stayed unmatched. This chain's CDR3 is CASFGTGYNSPLHF. The CDR3 coding sequence is TGTGCCAGCTTCGGGACAGGGTATAATTCACCCCTCCACTTT.

The rearrangement links TRBV7-2 to TRBJ2-1, with no clear D. V dropped 3 bases and J dropped 0 bases, with 15 bases sitting between them. The germline CDR1 and CDR2 sequences are SGHTA and FQGNSA. The CDR3 covers 17 residues. CDR3 loop: CASSFSTATSSYNEQFF. Written as DNA, the CDR3 is TGTGCCAGCAGCTTTTCCACAGCAACGAGCTCCTACAATGAGCAGTTCTTC.

V gene TRBV7-3 combines with J gene TRBJ2-1; 8 bases map to TRBD2. This CDR3 is 17 amino acids long. V gave up 7 bases and J gave up 3 bases; unmatched junction bases: 14. Germline V gene lookup returns CDR1 SGHTA and CDR2 FQGTGA. The chain's CDR3 is CASNPRDSGINYNEQFF. The CDR3 bases are TGTGCCAGCAACCCTAGGGATAGCGGGATAAACTACAATGAGCAGTTCTTC.

Here the CDR3 DNA reads TGTGCCAGCAGACGGAGGGGGGAAACCTACAATGAGCAGTTCTTC. It specifies CASRRRGETYNEQFF. The V and J genes are TRBV5-8 and TRBJ2-1; D may correspond to TRBD1 or TRBD2 (6 bases each). Looked up from germline, CDR1 is SGHTS and CDR2 is YDEGEE. The CDR3 is 15 amino acids. V lost 5 bases, J lost 2 bases, and 14 bases lay in between.